This T cell receptor (beta chain) came from a study of OX40 agonist ivuxolimab in advanced cancers. Losses at the gene ends were 8 bases for V and 4 bases for J; bases not matched to a gene: 6. CDR3 size: 14 residues. Germline CDR1 reads SNHLY; CDR2 reads FYNNEI. The assay was immunoSEQ multiplex PCR, and TCRdb's table has in-frame clones only and misses some. The table shows roughly 64,000 clones, with 75% to 90% occurring only once. The input for sequencing was CD4+ or CD8+ T cells sorted from blood, taken in a trial of the OX40 agonist ivuxolimab. The TCR originated in an adult with an advanced solid tumor such as melanoma, head and neck, liver or kidney cancer. The chain carries TRBV2 and TRBJ2-2, with TRBD1 matching 8 bases. CDR3 protein: CASQGQGGTGELFF. CDR3 DNA: TGTGCCAGCCAAGGACAGGGAGGCACCGGGGAGCTGTTTTTT.